The T cell receptor beta chain described here comes from a study of Ad26.COV2.S vaccination and SARS-CoV-2 variants. The wider study: Ad26.COV2.S, an intramuscular injection, was given once or twice 56 days apart. Study-wide results and limits: The authors reported substantial breadth in spike-specific CD8+ and CD4+ T cell responses after vaccination.

Worth noting for this clone: Its antigen is not known.

The CDR3 runs 15 residues. Germline V gene lookup returns CDR1 LNHDA and CDR2 SQIVND (reference sequence). Trimming shortened V by 4 bases and J by 6 bases, and 18 bases separated the two germline ends. Specified treatment: over 15 received Ad26.COV2.S at low or high dose, single or two shots; several received placebo; per-sample allocation not given. Sampling was performed 63 days after the first vaccine or placebo injection. Sequenced by immunoSEQ multiplex PCR; TCRdb stores in-frame clones only, minus some. This sample yields about 410,000 clones, of which more than 85% are seen a single time; 3.5% belongs to the top ten.

This receptor was obtained from a person between 18 and 65 years old who received the Ad26.COV2.S COVID-19 vaccine or a placebo. Sequenced here: peripheral blood, sampled in a trial of Ad26.COV2.S vaccine versus placebo. The chain carries TRBV19 and TRBJ1-2, with D perhaps matching TRBD1 (5 bases). The CDR3 nucleotides read TGTGCCAGTAGTACCGCTCTTGGGGCGGTAAATGGCTACACCTTC. Translated, it gives CASSTALGAVNGYTF. Together with reference TRBV19 and TRBJ1-2, the CDR3 gives the full variable domain: DGGITQSPKYLFRKEGQNVTLSCEQNLNHDAMYWYRQDPGQGLRLIYYSQIVNDFQKGDIAEGYSVSREKKESFPLTVTSAQKNPTAFYLCASSTALGAVNGYTFGSGTRLTVV.